This T cell receptor beta chain is drawn from a study of T cells expressing NK-cell markers. For the study at large: Repertoire data for TCR beta were derived from sorted T cells (CD3+CD56+NKG2C+, CD3+CD56+NKG2C- and CD3+CD56-NKG2C+). There were seven HCMV-seropositive donors and one seronegative donor among the eight sequenced. Study-level points and caveats: The CD3+CD56-NKG2C+ fraction of several donors was also led by these clonotypes.

Per the germline V gene, CDR1 is MNHEY and CDR2 is SVGEGT. The CDR3 is 21 residues long. Of note for this clonotype: Its antigen is still unknown.

UMI-tagged 5'RACE template switching yielded the TCR beta cDNA. TCRdb reprocessed the 5' RACE reads and stores each CDR3 protein as one record, lacking DNA. The sample has around 550,000 distinct CDR3 sequences. The origin of this receptor is a young man in good health. This chain uses TRBV6-2 or TRBV6-3 with TRBJ2-3; there is no DNA to check the TCRdb D call of TRBD2. The specimen was blood T cells: a sorted CD56 or NKG2C T cell subset, CD4+ or CD8+ T cells, or bulk PBMC T cells (not recorded which). The chain's CDR3 is CASSYGAGVSSGSSSTDTQYF.